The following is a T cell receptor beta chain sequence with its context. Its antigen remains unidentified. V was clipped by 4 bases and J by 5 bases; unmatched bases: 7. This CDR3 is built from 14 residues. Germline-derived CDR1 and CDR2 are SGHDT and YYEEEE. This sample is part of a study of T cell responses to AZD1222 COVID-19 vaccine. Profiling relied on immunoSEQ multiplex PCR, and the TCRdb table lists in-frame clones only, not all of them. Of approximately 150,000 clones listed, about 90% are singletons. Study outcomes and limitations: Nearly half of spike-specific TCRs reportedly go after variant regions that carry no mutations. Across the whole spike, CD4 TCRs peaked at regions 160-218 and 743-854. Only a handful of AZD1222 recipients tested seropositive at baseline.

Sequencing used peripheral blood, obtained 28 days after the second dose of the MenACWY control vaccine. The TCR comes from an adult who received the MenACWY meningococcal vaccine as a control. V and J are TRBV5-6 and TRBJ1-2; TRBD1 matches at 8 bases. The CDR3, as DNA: TGTGCCAGCAGCACCCGGACAGGGCTATATGGCTACACCTTC. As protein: CASSTRTGLYGYTF.